The rows below give T cell receptor beta chains drawn from one sample of a study of T cells after yellow fever vaccination. One entry per CDR3 protein results from TCRdb running MiXCR on the 5' RACE reads. The data hold around 310,000 distinct CDR3 sequences, with approximately 3.9% observed a single time. This sample comprised PBMCs, obtained 5 days after the yellow fever booster vaccination. All receptors derive from a man aged 18 to 30 who received the YFV17D yellow fever vaccine. The CDR3 runs from the conserved cysteine through the conserved F or W. The D gene is left open where the match is weak. Clone size is stated in some rows and not others, as once, few, many or a class when expanded.

V	D	J	size	DNA	CDR3
TRBV5-1	.	TRBJ2-1	many	TGCGCCAGCAGCTTTAGCGGAGACTACAATGAGCAGTTCTTC	CASSFSGDYNEQFF
TRBV29-1	TRBD2	TRBJ2-1	.	TGCAGCGTTAGGACTAGCGGGAATGAGCAGTTCTTC	CSVRTSGNEQFF
TRBV7-2	TRBD1	TRBJ1-2	few	TGTGCCAGCAGCTACGACAGGGGAGATGGCTACACCTTC	CASSYDRGDGYTF
TRBV7-2	TRBD1	TRBJ1-6	few	TGTGCCAGCAGCGTCTGGACAGGCCTTAATTCACCCCTCCACTTT	CASSVWTGLNSPLHF
TRBV7-9	.	TRBJ2-5	.	TGTGCCAGCAGCTTAGTTTCGGGGCCCCAAGAGACCCAGTACTTC	CASSLVSGPQETQYF
TRBV7-2	.	TRBJ1-1	many	TGTGCCAGCAGCTTATCTTCCGGGAACACTGAAGCTTTCTTT	CASSLSSGNTEAFF
TRBV9	TRBD2	TRBJ2-1	few	TGTGCCAGCAGCGTAGGGCGGCTAGCGGAGCTCAATGAGCAGTTCTTC	CASSVGRLAELNEQFF
TRBV6-5	TRBD1	TRBJ1-3	.	TGTGCCAGCAGTTACGACAGGGGCTCTGGAAACACCATATATTTT	CASSYDRGSGNTIYF
TRBV2	.	TRBJ2-1	.	TGTGCCAGCGGTACAGAGTATGAGCAGTTCTTC	CASGTEYEQFF
TRBV6-2/TRBV6-3	.	TRBJ1-1	.	TGTGCCAGCAACTTCGGGCTGAACACTGAAGCTTTCTTT	CASNFGLNTEAFF
TRBV20-1	.	TRBJ2-5	few	TGCAGTGCTAGAGGGCAGGGGAAAGAGACCCAGTACTTC	CSARGQGKETQYF
TRBV29-1	TRBD2	TRBJ2-4	.	TGCAGCGTTGGTAGGGGAGGGAACATTCAGTACTTC	CSVGRGGNIQYF
TRBV12-3/TRBV12-4	.	TRBJ2-3	many	TGTGCCAGCAGTTTACGAGTCACAGATACGCAGTATTTT	CASSLRVTDTQYF
TRBV18	.	TRBJ1-1	many	TGTGCCAGCTCACCCATGACAGTTGAAGCTTTCTTT	CASSPMTVEAFF
TRBV10-3	.	TRBJ2-1	few	TGTGCCATCAAGGAGGGCGGGAACCTTTACAATGAGCAGTTCTTC	CAIKEGGNLYNEQFF
TRBV20-1	.	TRBJ1-2	few	TGCAGTGCTAGACACAGGGAGGACTATGGCTACACCTTC	CSARHREDYGYTF
TRBV7-9	.	TRBJ1-6	.	TGTGCCAGCAGCTTAGAGGTGGCACCCCTCCACTTT	CASSLEVAPLHF
TRBV6-5	TRBD2	TRBJ2-3	few	TGTGCCAGCACCATAGCGGGGGGAGGCACAGATACGCAGTATTTT	CASTIAGGGTDTQYF
TRBV5-1	.	TRBJ1-1	many	TGCGCCAGCAGCCCCCAGGCGAACACTGAAGCTTTCTTT	CASSPQANTEAFF
TRBV9	.	TRBJ2-3	.	TGTGCCAGCAGCGTAGTTCCCGCTAGCTATGGTAGCACAGATACGCAGTATTTT	CASSVVPASYGSTDTQYF
TRBV6-5	.	TRBJ1-2	few	TGTGCCAGCACCAACACGGGGGGAATTGGCTACACCTTC	CASTNTGGIGYTF
TRBV3-1	TRBD1	TRBJ1-1	many	TGTGCCAGCAGCCAACGGGACAGCATGAACACTGAAGCTTTCTTT	CASSQRDSMNTEAFF
TRBV28	.	TRBJ2-5	many	TGTGCCAGCATTCCTCACTCGACATCTCAAGAGACCCAGTACTTC	CASIPHSTSQETQYF
TRBV7-9	.	TRBJ1-3	few	TGTGCCAGCAGCCCCAAGGTCCACTCTGGAAACACCATATATTTT	CASSPKVHSGNTIYF
TRBV10-1	.	TRBJ1-1	few	TGCGCCAGCTCCGGACAGTTCAACACTGAAGCTTTCTTT	CASSGQFNTEAFF
TRBV14	TRBD2	TRBJ2-5	few	TGTGCCAGCAGCCCCGGGGGACTAGCGGAACAAGAGACCCAGTACTTC	CASSPGGLAEQETQYF
TRBV7-8	TRBD2	TRBJ2-1	.	TGTGCCAGCAGCGCCTCCGGACTAGCTGCCTACAATGAGCAGTTCTTC	CASSASGLAAYNEQFF
TRBV18	TRBD1	TRBJ1-2	few	TGTGCCAGCTCCCGGGACAGGGTCTATGGCTACACCTTC	CASSRDRVYGYTF
TRBV11-1	TRBD1	TRBJ2-5	.	TGTGCCAGCAGCCTCCTCCAAGCAGGGGGCTATGAGACCCAGTACTTC	CASSLLQAGGYETQYF
TRBV7-2	TRBD1	TRBJ2-3	few	TGTGCCAGCAGCACCCCCGGGACAGGACACACAGATACGCAGTATTTT	CASSTPGTGHTDTQYF
TRBV11-2	.	TRBJ1-1	few	TGTGCCAGCAGCAGAGAAGGGGTGGGAACTGAAGCTTTCTTT	CASSREGVGTEAFF
TRBV12-3/TRBV12-4	.	TRBJ1-5	.	TGTGCCAGCAGTTTACTTCCGTCGGATCAGCCCCAGCATTTT	CASSLLPSDQPQHF
TRBV20-1	.	TRBJ1-6	many	TGCAGTGCTAGAGATCCAAGGGCAGGGAGTTCACCCCTCCACTTT	CSARDPRAGSSPLHF
TRBV27	.	TRBJ2-1	many	TGTGCCAGCCGTCCTGGCGGGGTAGTCTATGAGCAGTTCTTC	CASRPGGVVYEQFF
TRBV5-4	.	TRBJ2-1	.	TGTGCCAGCAGCCGGGTTGGCAGGGGAAATCTGGACAATGAGCAGTTCTTC	CASSRVGRGNLDNEQFF
TRBV5-1	.	TRBJ1-2	few	TGCGCCAGCAGCTTGGCCAGCAACACGAACTATGGCTACACCTTC	CASSLASNTNYGYTF
TRBV7-9	TRBD2	TRBJ2-7	many	TGTGCCAGCAGCTTAAACCGCGGGAGCGAGCAGTACTTC	CASSLNRGSEQYF
TRBV20-1	TRBD2	TRBJ2-1	many	TGCAGTGCTAGAGTGCAAGCGGGGGAGTACAATGAGCAGTTCTTC	CSARVQAGEYNEQFF
TRBV7-2	.	TRBJ1-5	.	TGTGCCAGCAGCTTCGACGGAGGGGGTCAGCCCCAGCATTTT	CASSFDGGGQPQHF
TRBV6-2/TRBV6-3	.	TRBJ2-2	many	TGTGCCAGCAGTCTGACGCGGGGATTTACCGGGGAGCTGTTTTTT	CASSLTRGFTGELFF
TRBV24-1	.	TRBJ1-4	.	TGTGCCACCAGTGATTCACATTCTGAAAAACTGTTTTTT	CATSDSHSEKLFF
TRBV3-1	.	TRBJ1-2	few	TGTGCCAGCAGCCCTAGCGGACAGTTGAACTATGGCTACACCTTC	CASSPSGQLNYGYTF
TRBV25-1	.	TRBJ2-2	few	TGTGCCAGCAGTGATCCCACTGCGAACACCGGGGAGCTGTTTTTT	CASSDPTANTGELFF
TRBV20-1	.	TRBJ2-7	few	TGCAGTGCTAGGAAGGGCCCCCCTAGCTCCTACGAGCAGTACTTC	CSARKGPPSSYEQYF
TRBV7-2	.	TRBJ2-7	few	TGTGCCAGCAGCGTTAACTACGAGCAGTACTTC	CASSVNYEQYF
TRBV12-3/TRBV12-4	TRBD1	TRBJ2-4	many	TGTGCCAGCTTGCGACAGGGCGCCAAAAACATTCAGTACTTC	CASLRQGAKNIQYF
TRBV20-1	.	TRBJ2-2	.	TGCAGTGCTAGAACTACAGCGGCCGGGGAGCTGTTTTTT	CSARTTAAGELFF
TRBV7-3	TRBD2	TRBJ2-3	many	TGTGCCAGCAGCTTACTGGGACTAGCTGTAACGACGCAGTATTTT	CASSLLGLAVTTQYF
TRBV18	.	TRBJ1-2	.	TGTGCCAGCTCGCTGACCCTCGGGGCGGACTATGGCTACACCTTC	CASSLTLGADYGYTF
TRBV7-2	.	TRBJ1-1	many	TGTGCCAGCAGCTTAGGACGGCTCATGAACACTGAAGCTTTCTTT	CASSLGRLMNTEAFF
TRBV20-1	.	TRBJ2-5	.	TGCAGTGCTCTACACTTTACAGGGCTAGAGACCCAGTACTTC	CSALHFTGLETQYF
TRBV20-1	.	TRBJ2-5	.	TGCAGTGCTAGAGGTCTAGGGGGAAGGCAAGAGACCCAGTACTTC	CSARGLGGRQETQYF
TRBV5-1	.	TRBJ2-3	.	TGCGCCAGCAGCTTGGGTGAGCTTTGGACAGATACGCAGTATTTT	CASSLGELWTDTQYF
TRBV3-1	.	TRBJ2-3	.	TGTGCCAGCAGCCTCCTAGCGTACCTGGGAGATACGCAGTATTTT	CASSLLAYLGDTQYF